A single sample is the source of the 27 T cell receptor beta chains below, sequenced in a study of shared clonotypes between healthy human individuals. Clones were read by immunoSEQ multiplex PCR, and TCRdb kept only the in-frame ones, dropping some. In the table there are approximately 2,200,000 clones, 85% to 95% of which are singletons. Cells designated naive CD8 were CD45RO-negative and were positively selected for CCR7, with terminally differentiated effector memory CD45RA+ cells excluded. The material sequenced was naive CD8+ T cells from PBMCs. These receptors were taken from a man in his late teens or twenties in good health. Some clones in this sample may be carry-over from other donors' samples.

V and J are TRBV28 and TRBJ1-2; the D gene is possibly TRBD1 (5 bases). In germline, CDR1 is MDHEN, CDR2 SYDVKM. The CDR3 is made up of 13 amino acids. The V end was cut by 1 base, the J end by 8 bases, with 11 bases between. This CDR3 is CASSLLGGSGYTF. In DNA, the CDR3 is TGTGCCAGCAGTTTATTGGGGGGTAGCGGCTACACCTTC.

As regards this clone: Additional DNA sequences in this sample encode the identical CDR3. CDR3 nucleotides: TGTGCCAGCAGTTATGGCCGCACCTACGAGCAGTACTTC. Encoded protein: CASSYGRTYEQYF. The V gene is TRBV27, the J gene TRBJ2-7, with no clear D. Germline CDR1 and CDR2: MNHEY and SMNVEV (reference sequence). The ends were cut back, 4 bases at V and 2 bases at J, with 9 bases in the middle. This CDR3 spans 13 amino acids.

The chain uses TRBV19 and TRBJ1-1; D is undetermined. There are 12 residues in the CDR3. Germline-derived CDR1 and CDR2 are LNHDA and SQIVND (reference sequence). The V and J ends lost 4 bases and 3 bases respectively, with 6 bases between them. This chain's CDR3 is CASSRLDTEAFF. CDR3 bases: TGTGCCAGTAGTAGATTGGACACTGAAGCTTTCTTT.

V gene TRBV2 combines with J gene TRBJ2-1, with D perhaps TRBD2 (7 bases). The CDR3 spans 16 residues. Between the trimmed V and J ends, which lost 7 bases and 4 bases, there was a span of 20 bases. Germline V CDR1 and CDR2: SNHLY, FYNNEI. CDR3 loop: CASTLKGGAPYNEQFF. The DNA for the CDR3 is TGTGCCAGCACTCTCAAAGGGGGGGCCCCATACAATGAGCAGTTCTTC.

The chain has TRBV27 and TRBJ1-6; no firm D call. CDR1 is MNHEY, CDR2 SMNVEV, per germline (reference sequence). The V end lost 5 bases, the J end lost 4 bases, and 9 bases lay between the germline ends. This CDR3 is 14 amino acids long. CDR3 amino acids: CASSTHTYNSPLHF. The DNA of the CDR3 is TGTGCCAGCAGTACACACACGTATAATTCACCCCTCCACTTT.

The rearrangement links TRBV7-9 to TRBJ2-3; 13 bases fit TRBD2. V gave up 5 bases and J gave up 3 bases; unmatched junction bases: 5. Germline values: CDR1 SEHNR, CDR2 FQNEAQ (reference sequence). This CDR3 has 16 residues. The CDR3 DNA reads TGTGCCAGCAGCCCCCAGACTAGCGGGAGGACAGATACGCAGTATTTT. Protein sequence: CASSPQTSGRTDTQYF.

V gene TRBV7-2 combines with J gene TRBJ2-7; 7 bases map to TRBD1. The junction had 6 bases not matched to a gene; V was cut back by 1 base and J by 3 bases. The CDR3 extends over 15 amino acids. CDR1 and CDR2 from the germline V gene are SGHTA and FQGNSA. The CDR3 region is CASSLGGGQIYEQYF. The CDR3 nucleotides read TGTGCCAGCAGCTTAGGTGGGGGACAGATCTACGAGCAGTACTTC.

The gene calls are TRBV7-9 and TRBJ2-2; TRBD1 agrees at 9 bases. CDR3 length: 18 residues. Germline CDR1 is SEHNR and CDR2 is FQNEAQ (reference sequence). J was trimmed by 2 bases and V by 7 bases; bases with no gene match: 14. CDR3 amino acids: CASKSRDRELGNTGELFF. For the CDR3, the DNA is TGTGCCAGCAAATCTCGGGACAGGGAATTGGGTAACACCGGGGAGCTGTTTTTT.

The CDR3 region has the DNA TGTGCCAGCAGTTTATGGGCTAGCGGGGGCTTTTCATCCAAAAACATTCAGTACTTC. Its protein product is CASSLWASGGFSSKNIQYF. V usage is TRBV28 and J usage is TRBJ2-4; 10 bases agree with TRBD2. The V gene's germline CDR1 is MDHEN and CDR2 SYDVKM. This CDR3 is 19 amino acids long. Trimming took 0 bases from V and 2 from J; bases not matched to a gene: 10.

The CDR3 loop reads CASSTRTTAGQRVYEQYF. In DNA form, the CDR3 reads TGCGCCAGCAGCACACGAACCACAGCGGGACAGAGAGTCTACGAGCAGTACTTC. This rearrangement joins TRBV10-2 to TRBJ2-7, with D perhaps assigned TRBD1 or TRBD2 (7 bases each). V was shortened by 6 bases and J by 3 bases, with 27 bases between the two germline ends. The CDR3 length is 18 residues. Germline V lookup: CDR1 WSHSY, CDR2 SAAADI.

The CDR3 spells CATSSVYRGGNQPQHF. The CDR3 nucleotides read TGTGCCACCAGCAGCGTCTACAGGGGCGGCAATCAGCCCCAGCATTTT. The chain has TRBV15 and TRBJ1-5; 7 positions match TRBD1. Germline CDR1 reads LNHNV; CDR2 reads YYDKDF (reference sequence). This CDR3 comprises 16 residues. J was trimmed by 2 bases and V by 3 bases; bases with no gene match: 7. Looking up the rest from reference TRBV15 and TRBJ1-5 gives the full variable domain: DAMVIQNPRYQVTQFGKPVTLSCSQTLNHNVMYWYQQKSSQAPKLLFHYYDKDFNNEADTPDNFQSRRPNTSFCFLDIRSPGLGDTAMYLCATSSVYRGGNQPQHFGDGTRLSIL.

The rearrangement links TRBV27 to TRBJ2-1, with 9 nucleotides matching TRBD1. This CDR3 is 15 amino acids long. The germline gives CDR1 MNHEY, CDR2 SMNVEV (reference sequence). The V gene end was trimmed by 5 bases and the J gene end by 4 bases; junction bases not matched to a gene: 6. CDR3 amino acids: CASSKRTGVYNEQFF. CDR3 DNA sequence: TGTGCCAGCAGTAAACGGACAGGGGTTTACAATGAGCAGTTCTTC.

This clone was seen only a few times. The chain employs TRBV27 and TRBJ1-2; D gene uncertain. This CDR3 spans 13 amino acids. V was clipped by 8 bases and J by 0 bases, with 10 bases between them. Germline-derived CDR1 and CDR2 are MNHEY and SMNVEV (reference sequence). The CDR3 region has the DNA TGTGCCAGCGCGGTCGACACTAACTATGGCTACACCTTC. It encodes CASAVDTNYGYTF.

The rearrangement joins TRBV2 to TRBJ1-2; D ambiguous. With 7 bases removed from V and 4 bases from J, the gap between germline ends came to 19 bases. The CDR3 consists of 15 residues. Germline values: CDR1 SNHLY, CDR2 FYNNEI. The CDR3 protein is CASIGSEVFTYGYTF. The CDR3 DNA follows: TGTGCCAGCATTGGCTCGGAGGTTTTTACCTATGGCTACACCTTC.

The chain links TRBV7-9 to TRBJ2-4; D not resolved. CDR1 and CDR2 from the germline V gene are SEHNR and FQNEAQ (reference sequence). Deletions cut 1 base from V and 5 bases from J, with 9 bases between. This CDR3 region has 14 residues. CDR3 sequence reads: CASSLEPDENIQYF. The DNA of the CDR3 is TGTGCCAGCAGCTTAGAGCCGGACGAAAACATTCAGTACTTC.

A single count supports this clone. This chain joins TRBV7-8 and TRBJ2-1; 8 bases match TRBD2. The V gene's germline CDR1 is SGHVS and CDR2 FQNEAQ. V shed 1 base and J 6 bases; nucleotides not matched to a gene: 5. The CDR3 contains 15 residues. Here the CDR3 reads CASSLDTGGTNEQFF. DNA for the CDR3: TGTGCCAGCAGCTTAGATACGGGAGGGACCAATGAGCAGTTCTTC.

As for this clone: In the same sample, other DNA sequences code for this CDR3. The chain combines TRBV27 with TRBJ1-2, with D uncertain. V was cut by 0 bases and J by 2 bases, with 10 bases left in between. Germline V CDR1 and CDR2: MNHEY, SMNVEV (reference sequence). This CDR3 contains 15 residues. CDR3 sequence: CASSLSGGPNYGYTF. The DNA for the CDR3 is TGTGCCAGCAGTTTATCGGGCGGACCCAACTATGGCTACACCTTC.

The chain is built from TRBV27 and TRBJ2-3; D is ambiguous. Germline V CDR1 and CDR2: MNHEY, SMNVEV (reference sequence). Deletions cut 5 bases from V and 6 bases from J, with 21 bases between. The CDR3 runs to 16 residues. In nucleotides, the CDR3 is TGTGCCAGCAGTCCCCAACCCGGGTCCCGGGCGGATACGCAGTATTTT. Translation: CASSPQPGSRADTQYF.

The chain couples TRBV9 to TRBJ2-1, with D perhaps matching TRBD2 (7 bases). This CDR3 is 15 amino acids long. The germline V gene encodes CDR1 SGDLS and CDR2 YYNGEE. With 4 bases removed from V and 9 bases from J, the gap between germline ends came to 20 bases. For the CDR3, the DNA is TGTGCCAGCAGCTCTAGGACTAGGGGGAGGGTTGAGCAGTTCTTC. It specifies CASSSRTRGRVEQFF.

This chain connects TRBV7-3 to TRBJ2-5, with 11 bases identical to TRBD2. J gave up 4 bases and V 5 bases, and 12 bases lay outside the gene matches. Per the germline V gene, CDR1 is SGHTA and CDR2 is FQGTGA. The CDR3 is made up of 17 amino acids. The CDR3 nucleotides are TGTGCCAGCAGCCGGAGAATAGCGGGAGGGCCGGGAGAGACCCAGTACTTC. It is translated as CASSRRIAGGPGETQYF.

As DNA, the CDR3 is TGTGCCAGCAGTTACTCGAGGAAGGGGAGGAATCAGCCCCAGCATTTT. It codes for CASSYSRKGRNQPQHF. The chain joins TRBV6-6 to TRBJ1-5; D is possibly TRBD1 (5 bases). CDR1 MNHNY and CDR2 SVGAGI come from the germline V gene (reference sequence). V was trimmed by 0 bases and J by 4 bases, leaving 13 bases between them. The CDR3 consists of 16 residues.

Only one count was recorded for this clone. V usage is TRBV27 and J usage is TRBJ2-7; TRBD1 aligns across 8 bases. CDR3 length: 15 residues. The ends lost 4 bases at V and 5 bases at J; junction bases unmatched: 10. Germline CDR1 reads MNHEY; CDR2 reads SMNVEV (reference sequence). The CDR3 region is CASSSAPTGANEQYF. DNA of the CDR3: TGTGCCAGCAGTTCCGCCCCGACAGGGGCCAACGAGCAGTACTTC.

The chain is built from TRBV4-1 and TRBJ1-5, with D possibly matching TRBD1 (5 bases). Germline V lookup: CDR1 MGHRA, CDR2 YSYEKL. The CDR3 totals 17 residues. V gave up 1 base and J gave up 0 bases, with 13 bases separating them. The CDR3 nucleotides read TGCGCCAGCAGCCAAGCTACGGGGCTCCATAGCAATCAGCCCCAGCATTTT. This gives the protein CASSQATGLHSNQPQHF.

The rearrangement joins TRBV9 to TRBJ2-3; D might be TRBD1 or TRBD2, each matching 6 bases. CDR1 is SGDLS and CDR2 is YYNGEE in the germline V gene. The CDR3 sequence is 16 residues long. Trimming removed 4 bases from V and 2 bases from J, with 17 bases in between. CDR3 sequence: CASSPGGGQSTDTQYF. In DNA, the CDR3 is TGTGCCAGCAGCCCGGGTGGGGGGCAATCCACAGATACGCAGTATTTT. The whole variable domain, remainder taken from reference TRBV9 and TRBJ2-3, is DSGVTQTPKHLITATGQRVTLRCSPRSGDLSVYWYQQSLDQGLQFLIQYYNGEERAKGNILERFSAQQFPDLHSELNLSSLELGDSALYFCASSPGGGQSTDTQYFGPGTRLTVL.

This chain uses TRBV5-1 with TRBJ2-7; D gene unclear. This CDR3 spans 16 amino acids. Trimming removed 0 bases from V and 4 bases from J, with 17 bases in between. The germline CDR1 and CDR2 sequences are SGHRS and YFSETQ. CDR3 loop: CASSLAAQYGVYEQYF. The CDR3 region has the DNA TGCGCCAGCAGCTTGGCGGCCCAATATGGCGTATACGAGCAGTACTTC.

A remark on this clone: A much larger clone differs by one base, so this may be a read error. The chain combines TRBV11-2 with TRBJ2-2, with D hard to call. The V gene's germline CDR1 is SGHAT and CDR2 FQNNGV. Trimming stripped 7 bases from V and 5 bases from J, with 5 bases between. The CDR3 length is 11 residues. CDR3: CASTVTGELFF. CDR3 DNA sequence: TGTGCCAGCACCGTGACCGGGGAGCTGTTTTTT.

The chain uses TRBV10-3 and TRBJ2-1, with D hard to call. The V gene lost 0 bases and the J gene lost 8 bases, with 5 bases spanning the gap. Germline V lookup: CDR1 ENHRY, CDR2 SYGVKD. The CDR3 is 12 residues long. The CDR3 here is CAISESSDEQFF. The CDR3 nucleotides are TGTGCCATCAGTGAGTCGAGCGATGAGCAGTTCTTC.